Shown below are 19 T cell receptor beta chains from a single sample sequenced in a study of blood T cell repertoires in COVID-19. Repertoires were generated with immunoSEQ multiplex PCR, while TCRdb's copy carries only in-frame clones and drops some. In the table there are roughly 80,000 clones, roughly nine tenths of which are singletons. Sequencing used peripheral blood. The source of these receptors is an elderly woman with active or convalescent COVID-19.

The V gene is TRBV3-1 (or the pseudogene TRBV3-2), the J gene TRBJ2-7; no clear D gene. The CDR3 contains 11 residues. Between the trimmed V and J ends, which lost 4 bases and 3 bases, there was a span of 4 bases. Per germline, CDR1 LGHDT and CDR2 YNNKEL (reference sequence). The CDR3: CASSRVYEQYF. DNA for the CDR3: TGTGCCAGCAGCCGAGTCTACGAGCAGTACTTC.

The rearrangement joins TRBV7-2 to TRBJ2-5; the D gene is possibly TRBD2 (5 bases). The germline V and J ends were trimmed by 2 bases and 5 bases, with 9 bases remaining between them. The CDR3 runs to 13 residues. Germline CDR1 and CDR2: SGHTA and FQGNSA. The CDR3 loop reads CASSLSGGETQYF. Written as DNA, the CDR3 is TGTGCCAGCAGCTTAAGCGGCGGGGAGACCCAGTACTTC.

The chain has TRBV18 and TRBJ2-1; TRBD2 agrees at 12 bases. The CDR3 loop spans 16 amino acids. Germline V gene sequence: CDR1 KGHSH, CDR2 LQKENI. Trimming cost V 4 bases and J 5 bases; bases outside gene matches: 6. This CDR3 is CASSRGLAGFDNEQFF. CDR3 nucleotide sequence: TGTGCCAGCTCACGCGGACTAGCGGGGTTCGACAATGAGCAGTTCTTC.

This chain joins TRBV29-1 and TRBJ2-1; tentatively, D is TRBD1 (5 bases). Germline V gene lookup returns CDR1 SQVTM and CDR2 ANQGSEA. V lost 7 bases and J lost 7, with 20 bases in between. CDR3 length: 14 amino acids. In nucleotides, the CDR3 is TGCAGCGCCTTAGCCTTGCAGGGAAGGAATGAGCAGTTCTTC. Its protein is CSALALQGRNEQFF.

This chain uses TRBV7-8 with TRBJ2-1; 9 positions match TRBD2. The germline V gene has CDR1 SGHVS and CDR2 FQNEAQ. After removal of 3 bases from V and 7 bases from J, the junction contained 10 bases not matched to a gene. The CDR3 spans 16 residues. DNA of the CDR3: TGTGCCAGCAGCTTTAAGCGGGGGGTCCCCTTAAATGAGCAGTTCTTC. It codes for CASSFKRGVPLNEQFF. The complete variable domain, with remaining parts taken from reference TRBV7-8 and TRBJ2-1, reads GAGVSQSPRYKVAKRGQDVALRCDPISGHVSLFWYQQALGQGPEFLTYFQNEAQLDKSGLPSDRFFAERPEGSVSTLKIQRTQQEDSAVYLCASSFKRGVPLNEQFFGPGTRLTVL.

There are a few counts of this clone. The chain uses TRBV12-3 or TRBV12-4 and TRBJ1-5; D uncertain. The CDR3 is 13 amino acids. V gave up 9 bases and J gave up 5 bases, with 14 bases separating them. CDR3 DNA: TGTGCCAGTTCAAGAGGTCGAGATCAGCCCCAGCATTTT. This encodes CASSRGRDQPQHF.

V is TRBV6-5 and J is TRBJ2-7; TRBD1 aligns across 10 bases. CDR3 size: 14 residues. The germline V gene has CDR1 MNHEY and CDR2 SVGAGI. The J segment lost 5 bases and the V segment lost 6 bases, leaving 7 bases of the junction unmatched. CDR3 protein: CASSGTGASNEQYF. The CDR3 bases are TGTGCCAGCAGCGGGACAGGGGCCTCTAACGAGCAGTACTTC.

The chain couples TRBV19 to TRBJ1-2; the match to TRBD1 covers 8 bases. V dropped 6 bases and J dropped 4; count of bases not matched to a gene: 16. The CDR3 spans 17 residues. Germline V gene lookup returns CDR1 LNHDA and CDR2 SQIVND (reference sequence). The CDR3 region is CASRPIINRGVIYGYTF. CDR3 DNA: TGTGCCAGTAGACCGATCATAAACAGGGGGGTAATCTATGGCTACACCTTC.

The chain has TRBV6-5 and TRBJ1-1; TRBD1 matches at 10 bases. V gave up 6 bases and J gave up 3 bases; unmatched junction bases: 7. This CDR3 is 15 amino acids long. The germline V gene encodes CDR1 MNHEY and CDR2 SVGAGI. CDR3 coding DNA: TGTGCCAGCAGCAGGGACAGGGGCGTTGACACTGAAGCTTTCTTT. Amino acid sequence: CASSRDRGVDTEAFF.

The J gene is TRBJ2-7, the V gene TRBV4-3; D gene unclear. Trimming removed 0 bases at V and 4 bases at J, with 13 bases between. The CDR3 extends over 15 amino acids. Germline CDR1 is LGHNA and CDR2 is YSLEER. The CDR3 loop is CASSQESRGGYEQYF. The CDR3 coding sequence is TGCGCCAGCAGCCAAGAGAGTCGAGGCGGTTACGAGCAGTACTTC.

The V and J genes are TRBV4-2 and TRBJ2-5, with TRBD1 identical over 8 bases. This CDR3 is built from 15 residues. The V segment lost 3 bases and the J segment 2 bases; nucleotides outside the gene matches: 5. Germline CDR1 is LGHNA and CDR2 is YNFKEQ. In DNA form, the CDR3 reads TGTGCCAGCAGCCATTTCGGACAGGGTCAAGAGACCCAGTACTTC. As protein: CASSHFGQGQETQYF.

The chain carries TRBV30 and TRBJ2-6, with D perhaps matching TRBD1 (6 bases). The length of the CDR3 is 16 residues. Germline values: CDR1 GTSNPN, CDR2 SVGIG (reference sequence). With 5 bases removed from V and 3 bases from J, the gap between germline ends came to 17 bases. The CDR3 reads CAWSNREWYGANVLTF. CDR3 sequence (DNA): TGTGCCTGGTCGAACAGGGAATGGTATGGGGCCAACGTCCTGACTTTC. The complete variable domain, with remaining parts taken from reference TRBV30 and TRBJ2-6, reads SQTIHQWPATLVQPVGSPLSLECTVEGTSNPNLYWYRQAAGRGLQLLFYSVGIGQISSEVPQNLSASRPQDRQFILSSKKLLLSDSGFYLCAWSNREWYGANVLTFGAGSRLTVL.

The chain uses TRBV6-1 and TRBJ2-5; TRBD1 matches 9 bases. The germline gives CDR1 MNHNS, CDR2 SASEGT. The CDR3 covers 13 residues. V was clipped by 4 bases and J by 5 bases; unmatched bases: 2. CDR3 nucleotide sequence: TGTGCCAGCAGTGGGACAGGGGAGGAGACCCAGTACTTC. As protein: CASSGTGEETQYF.

The chain employs TRBV11-3 and TRBJ1-5; D ambiguous. V was shortened by 6 bases and J by 10 bases, with 10 bases between the two germline ends. The CDR3 is made up of 11 amino acids. The V gene's germline CDR1 is SGHNT and CDR2 YENEEA. CDR3 in amino acids: CASSFTCPQHF. In DNA, the CDR3 is TGTGCCAGCAGTTTTACTTGTCCCCAGCATTTT.

As concerns this clone: The junction differs from germline at one of its ends, possibly a read error. This chain's CDR3 is CASSPYSPLAF. DNA of the CDR3: TGTGCCAGCAGCCCATACAGTCCGTTGGCCTTC. This rearrangement joins TRBV7-2 to TRBJ1-2; D is uncertain. The CDR3 totals 11 residues. Per the germline V gene, CDR1 is SGHTA and CDR2 is FQGNSA.

The chain uses TRBV28 and TRBJ2-6; no reliable D call. The V end lost 3 bases, the J end lost 0 bases, and 6 bases lay between the germline ends. The CDR3 covers 15 residues. From germline, CDR1 is MDHEN and CDR2 SYDVKM. The DNA of the CDR3 is TGTGCCAGCAGTTTCGGTTACTCTGGGGCCAACGTCCTGACTTTC. It encodes CASSFGYSGANVLTF. Filled out from reference TRBV28 and TRBJ2-6, the complete variable domain reads DVKVTQSSRYLVKRTGEKVFLECVQDMDHENMFWYRQDPGLGLRLIYFSYDVKMKEKGDIPEGYSVSREKKERFSLILESASTNQTSMYLCASSFGYSGANVLTFGAGSRLTVL.

The rearrangement joins TRBV27 to TRBJ1-5; possibly TRBD1 for D (5 bases). The V and J ends lost 4 bases and 4 bases respectively, with 14 bases between them. Germline CDR1 is MNHEY and CDR2 is SMNVEV (reference sequence). The CDR3 loop spans 15 amino acids. The CDR3 loop reads CASSYRGGSNQPQHF. The CDR3 nucleotides are TGTGCCAGCAGTTATAGGGGAGGGAGTAATCAGCCCCAGCATTTT.

The V gene is TRBV18, the J gene TRBJ2-2; 8 nucleotides line up with TRBD1. The CDR3 has 16 amino acids. Germline CDR1 KGHSH, CDR2 LQKENI. Unmatched junction bases numbered 4, after V lost 3 bases and J lost 1 base. The CDR3 region has the DNA TGTGCCAGCTCACCTCCAGGGGGCATGAACACCGGGGAGCTGTTTTTT. Translation gives CASSPPGGMNTGELFF.

This sequence joins TRBV5-4 and TRBJ2-7; perhaps TRBD2 as D (5 bases). V shed 2 bases and J shed 7 bases, with 13 bases lying between them. The length of the CDR3 is 13 residues. Per the germline V gene, CDR1 is SGHNT and CDR2 is YYREEE (reference sequence). CDR3: CASSFDRTGEQYF. Here the CDR3 DNA reads TGTGCCAGCAGCTTCGACCGGACGGGGGAGCAGTACTTC. Looking up the rest from reference TRBV5-4 and TRBJ2-7 gives the full variable domain: ETGVTQSPTHLIKTRGQQVTLRCSSQSGHNTVSWYQQALGQGPQFIFQYYREEENGRGNFPPRFSGLQFPNYSSELNVNALELDDSALYLCASSFDRTGEQYFGPGTRLTVT.